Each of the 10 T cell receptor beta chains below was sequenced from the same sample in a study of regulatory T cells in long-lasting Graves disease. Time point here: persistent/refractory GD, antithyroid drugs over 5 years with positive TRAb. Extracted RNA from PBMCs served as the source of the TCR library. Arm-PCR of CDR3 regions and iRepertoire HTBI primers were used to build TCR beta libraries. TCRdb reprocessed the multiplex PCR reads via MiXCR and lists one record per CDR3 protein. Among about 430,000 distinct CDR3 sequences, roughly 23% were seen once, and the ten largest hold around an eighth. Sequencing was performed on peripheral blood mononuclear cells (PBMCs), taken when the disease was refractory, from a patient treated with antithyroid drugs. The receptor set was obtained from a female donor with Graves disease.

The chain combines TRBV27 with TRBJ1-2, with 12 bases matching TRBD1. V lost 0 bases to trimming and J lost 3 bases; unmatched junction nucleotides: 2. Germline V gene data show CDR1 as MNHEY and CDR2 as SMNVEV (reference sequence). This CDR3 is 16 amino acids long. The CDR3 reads CASSLSGQGAYYGYTF. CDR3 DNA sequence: TGTGCCAGCAGTTTATCGGGACAGGGGGCTTACTATGGCTACACCTTC.

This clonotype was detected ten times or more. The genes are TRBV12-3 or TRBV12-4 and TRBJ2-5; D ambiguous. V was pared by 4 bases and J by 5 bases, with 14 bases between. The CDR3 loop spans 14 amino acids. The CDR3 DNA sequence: TGTGCCAGCAGTTCAGACCTGGAAGGGGAGACCCAGTACTTC. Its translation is CASSSDLEGETQYF.

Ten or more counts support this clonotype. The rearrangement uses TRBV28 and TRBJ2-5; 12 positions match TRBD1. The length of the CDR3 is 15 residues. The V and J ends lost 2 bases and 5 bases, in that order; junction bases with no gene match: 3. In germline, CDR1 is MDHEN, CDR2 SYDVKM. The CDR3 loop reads CASSLGTGGEETQYF. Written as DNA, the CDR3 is TGTGCCAGCAGTTTAGGGACAGGGGGCGAGGAGACCCAGTACTTC. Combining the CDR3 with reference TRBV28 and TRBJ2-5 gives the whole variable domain DVKVTQSSRYLVKRTGEKVFLECVQDMDHENMFWYRQDPGLGLRLIYFSYDVKMKEKGDIPEGYSVSREKKERFSLILESASTNQTSMYLCASSLGTGGEETQYFGPGTRLLVL.

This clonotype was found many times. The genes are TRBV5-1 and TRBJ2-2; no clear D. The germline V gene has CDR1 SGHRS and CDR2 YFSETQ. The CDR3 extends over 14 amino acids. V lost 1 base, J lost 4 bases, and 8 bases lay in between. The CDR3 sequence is CASSLSFPTGELFF. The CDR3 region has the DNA TGCGCCAGCAGCTTGTCTTTCCCCACCGGGGAGCTGTTTTTT.

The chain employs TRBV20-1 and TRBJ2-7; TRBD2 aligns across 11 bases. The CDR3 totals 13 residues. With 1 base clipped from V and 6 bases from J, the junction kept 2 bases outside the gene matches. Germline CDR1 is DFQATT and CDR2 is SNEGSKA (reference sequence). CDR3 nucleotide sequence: TGCAGTGCTAGAGGGACTAGCGGGTTCGAGCAGTACTTC. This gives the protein CSARGTSGFEQYF.

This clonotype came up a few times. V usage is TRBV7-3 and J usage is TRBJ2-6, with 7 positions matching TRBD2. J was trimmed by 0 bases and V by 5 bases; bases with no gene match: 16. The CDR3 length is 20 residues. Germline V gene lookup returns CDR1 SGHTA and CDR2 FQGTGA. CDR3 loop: CASSPEARAGPFSGANVLTF. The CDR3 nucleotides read TGTGCCAGCAGCCCCGAGGCTAGAGCGGGGCCTTTCTCTGGGGCCAACGTCCTGACTTTC.

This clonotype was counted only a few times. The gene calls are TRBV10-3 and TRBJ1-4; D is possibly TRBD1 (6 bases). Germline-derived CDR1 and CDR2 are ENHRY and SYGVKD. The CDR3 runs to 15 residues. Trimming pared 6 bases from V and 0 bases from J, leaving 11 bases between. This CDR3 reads CAISSGAATNEKLFF. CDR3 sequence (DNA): TGTGCCATCAGCTCAGGGGCTGCAACTAATGAAAAACTGTTTTTT.

Here the CDR3 reads CASSVWGRNTEAFF. Here the CDR3 DNA reads TGTGCCAGCAGTGTCTGGGGACGGAACACTGAAGCTTTCTTT. This chain links TRBV6-4 with TRBJ1-1; D might be TRBD1 (5 bases). The V end lost 4 bases, the J end lost 1 base, and 10 bases lay between the germline ends. Germline-derived CDR1 and CDR2 are MRHNA and SNTAGT. The CDR3 is 14 amino acids.

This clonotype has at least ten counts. For the CDR3, the DNA is TGTGCCAGCAGTTTATGGGACAGGGGGGACTATGGCTACACCTTC. Translating gives CASSLWDRGDYGYTF. The rearrangement joins TRBV12-3 or TRBV12-4 to TRBJ1-2; 11 nucleotides align to TRBD1. V lost 2 bases to trimming and J lost 3 bases; unmatched junction nucleotides: 2. The CDR3 contains 15 residues.

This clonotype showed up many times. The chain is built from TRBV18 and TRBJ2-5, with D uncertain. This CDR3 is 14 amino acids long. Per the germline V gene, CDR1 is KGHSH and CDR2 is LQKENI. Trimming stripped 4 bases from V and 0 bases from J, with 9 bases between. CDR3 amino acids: CASSRDQYQETQYF. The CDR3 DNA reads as TGTGCCAGCTCACGCGACCAGTACCAAGAGACCCAGTACTTC.